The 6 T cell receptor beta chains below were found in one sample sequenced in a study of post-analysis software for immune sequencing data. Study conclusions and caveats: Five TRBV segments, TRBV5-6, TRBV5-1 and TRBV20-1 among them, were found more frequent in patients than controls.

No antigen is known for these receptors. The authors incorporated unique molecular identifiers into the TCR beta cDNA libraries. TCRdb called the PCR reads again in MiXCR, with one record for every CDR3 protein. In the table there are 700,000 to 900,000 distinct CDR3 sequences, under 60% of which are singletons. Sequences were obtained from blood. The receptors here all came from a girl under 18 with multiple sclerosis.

CDR3 DNA: TGCGCCAGCAGCCCCGGGGCTAGCGGAAGCATTCAGTACTTC. Translating it yields CASSPGASGSIQYF. V is TRBV5-1 and J is TRBJ2-4; TRBD2 aligns across 7 bases. Germline values: CDR1 SGHRS, CDR2 YFSETQ. This CDR3 is 14 amino acids long. The J segment lost 9 bases and the V segment lost 4 bases, leaving 10 bases of the junction unmatched.

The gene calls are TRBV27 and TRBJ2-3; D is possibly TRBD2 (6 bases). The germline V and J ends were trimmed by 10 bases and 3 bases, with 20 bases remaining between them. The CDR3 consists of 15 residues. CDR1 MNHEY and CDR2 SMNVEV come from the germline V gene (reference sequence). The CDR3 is CANTLKGLPTDTQYF. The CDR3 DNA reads TGTGCCAACACCCTTAAGGGACTTCCTACAGATACGCAGTATTTT.

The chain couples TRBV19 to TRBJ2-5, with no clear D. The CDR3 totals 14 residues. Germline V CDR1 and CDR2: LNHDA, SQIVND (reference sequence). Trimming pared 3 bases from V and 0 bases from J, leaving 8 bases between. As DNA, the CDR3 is TGTGCCAGTAGTATGGGTCTTGACCAAGAGACCCAGTACTTC. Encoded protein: CASSMGLDQETQYF.

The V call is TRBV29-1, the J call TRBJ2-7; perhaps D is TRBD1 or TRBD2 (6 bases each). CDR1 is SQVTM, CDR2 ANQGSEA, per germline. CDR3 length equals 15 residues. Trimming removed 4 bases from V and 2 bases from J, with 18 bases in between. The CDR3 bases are TGCAGCGTTGCAGGGCCCGAGAGGGGGGCCTACGAGCAGTACTTC. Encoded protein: CSVAGPERGAYEQYF.

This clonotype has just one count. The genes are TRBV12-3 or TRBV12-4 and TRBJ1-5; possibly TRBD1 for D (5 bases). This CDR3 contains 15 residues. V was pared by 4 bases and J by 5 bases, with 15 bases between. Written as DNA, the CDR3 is TGTGCCAGCAGTTCCGGCGGGGGGTCAGATCAGCCCCAGCATTTT. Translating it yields CASSSGGGSDQPQHF.

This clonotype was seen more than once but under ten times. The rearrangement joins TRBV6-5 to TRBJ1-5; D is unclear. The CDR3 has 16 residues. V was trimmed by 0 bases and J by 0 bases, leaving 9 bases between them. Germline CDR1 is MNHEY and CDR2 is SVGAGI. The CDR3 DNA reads TGTGCCAGCAGTTACTCGAAGAGCTATAGCAATCAGCCCCAGCATTTT. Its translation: CASSYSKSYSNQPQHF.